Listed below are T cell receptor beta chains from one sample, sequenced in a study of molecular identifiers for immune sequencing clone quantification. TCRdb passed the PCR reads through MiXCR, listing each CDR3 protein once. Counted here are more than 450,000 distinct CDR3 sequences, around 23% occurring once; the ten biggest clones make up around 0.79%. The specimen was naive CD8+ T cells from blood, with Jurkat cell RNA spiked in. These receptors came from a human donor in good health. Some libraries in this study had Jurkat cell RNA spiked in. The CDR3 runs from the conserved cysteine through the conserved F or W. Each record gives: V gene, clone size, J gene, D gene, CDR3 protein, CDR3 DNA. A D gene is named only where the DNA matches it firmly. A row's size may be missing; if present it is once, few, many or a size class.

>TRBV7-2|-|TRBJ1-5|-
CASSLGAGDQPQHF
TGTGCCAGCAGCTTAGGGGCAGGGGATCAGCCCCAGCATTTT
>TRBV5-1|many|TRBJ2-1|-
CASSHSYNEQFF
TGCGCCAGCTCCCACTCCTACAATGAGCAGTTCTTC
>TRBV2|few|TRBJ2-7|-
CASSEADGRSGYEQYF
TGTGCCAGCAGTGAAGCTGATGGCAGGTCGGGGTACGAGCAGTACTTC
>TRBV28|-|TRBJ1-5|TRBD1
CASSPPRPGGPNQPQHF
TGTGCCAGCAGCCCCCCCCGCCCAGGGGGCCCCAATCAGCCCCAGCATTTT
>TRBV6-2/TRBV6-3|-|TRBJ2-1|TRBD2
CARSYSASGGAFRNEQFF
TGTGCCCGCAGTTACTCGGCTAGCGGGGGGGCCTTCCGAAATGAGCAGTTCTTC
>TRBV5-5|few|TRBJ2-1|TRBD2
CASSLGTSGAYNEQFF
TGTGCCAGCAGCCTGGGGACTAGCGGGGCCTACAATGAGCAGTTCTTC
>TRBV6-2/TRBV6-3|-|TRBJ2-2|-
CASSYIADGELFF
TGTGCCAGCAGTTATATCGCCGACGGGGAGCTGTTTTTT
>TRBV6-2/TRBV6-3|few|TRBJ1-1|-
CASGGMNTEAFF
TGTGCCAGCGGGGGCATGAACACTGAAGCTTTCTTT
>TRBV7-6|-|TRBJ2-1|-
CAGSLGLSHYNEQFF
TGTGCCGGCAGCCTGGGACTCTCACACTACAATGAGCAGTTCTTC
>TRBV7-9|-|TRBJ2-7|TRBD1
CASGDRDSAYEQYF
TGTGCCAGCGGCGATCGGGACAGCGCCTACGAGCAGTACTTC
>TRBV5-6|few|TRBJ1-1|-
CASSLEDNTEAFF
TGTGCCAGCAGCTTGGAAGATAACACTGAAGCTTTCTTT
>TRBV29-1|once|TRBJ2-1|TRBD2
CGVQRGDYNEQFF
TGCGGCGTTCAGCGGGGGGATTACAATGAGCAGTTCTTC
>TRBV9|-|TRBJ2-3|TRBD2
CASSPWDYQTDTQYF
TGTGCCAGCAGCCCCTGGGACTATCAGACAGATACGCAGTATTTT
>TRBV19|-|TRBJ1-5|-
CASSISGGAPNQPQHF
TGTGCCAGTAGTATTTCCGGGGGGGCCCCGAATCAGCCCCAGCATTTT
>TRBV4-3|many|TRBJ1-5|-
CASSQGAEQPQHF
TGCGCCAGCAGCCAAGGAGCAGAACAGCCCCAGCATTTT
>TRBV7-9|few|TRBJ2-5|-
CASSLLATQEPQYF
TGTGCCAGCAGCTTATTAGCGACCCAAGAGCCCCAGTACTTC
>TRBV5-6|many|TRBJ1-1|-
CASSPTPTANTEAFF
TGTGCCAGCAGCCCCACTCCAACAGCGAACACTGAAGCTTTCTTT